Below are 11 T cell receptor beta chains sequenced from a single sample in a study of CD8+ T cells in alopecia areata. RNA extraction and reverse transcription yielded cDNA as sequencing template. TCRdb keeps only in-frame clones here, not all; method: immunoSEQ multiplex PCR. The sample has 110,000 or so clones, around 55% seen once; the top ten hold more than 20%. The sample taken for sequencing was CD8+ T cells sorted from blood. The receptors derive from a human donor in good health.

The V gene is TRBV2, the J gene TRBJ2-1; D is ambiguous. Germline values: CDR1 SNHLY, CDR2 FYNNEI. V was shortened by 4 bases and J by 10 bases, with 5 bases between the two germline ends. The CDR3 extends over 10 amino acids. The CDR3 region has the DNA TGTGCCAGCAGTGGTCCGGAGCAGTTCTTC. It encodes CASSGPEQFF.

The chain joins TRBV11-2 to TRBJ2-1; D is uncertain. Germline lookup yields CDR1 SGHAT and CDR2 FQNNGV. The CDR3 spans 12 residues. V shed 4 bases and J shed 7 bases, with 8 bases lying between them. CDR3 in DNA: TGTGCCAGCAGCTCTGGGTGGAATGAGCAGTTCTTC. Translation: CASSSGWNEQFF.

This clone occurred a few times. The CDR3 loop is CASSFSGMHNEQFF. The CDR3 DNA sequence: TGTGCCAGCAGTTTTTCGGGGATGCACAATGAGCAGTTCTTC. The V call is TRBV27, the J call TRBJ2-1; D might be TRBD2 (5 bases). Deletions cut 3 bases from V and 5 bases from J, with 11 bases between. Germline assignment: CDR1 MNHEY and CDR2 SMNVEV (reference sequence). The CDR3 has 14 amino acids.

V is TRBV28 and J is TRBJ2-2; D possibly corresponds to TRBD1 (5 bases). The germline CDR1 and CDR2 sequences are MDHEN and SYDVKM. CDR3 size: 16 residues. V was shortened by 5 bases and J by 7 bases, with 20 bases between the two germline ends. The CDR3 DNA follows: TGTGCCAGCAGTGCGGCTTCCTCAGGGTCGGGCGGGGAGCTGTTTTTT. Its translation: CASSAASSGSGGELFF.

The rearrangement uses TRBV29-1 and TRBJ1-3; D uncertain. V lost 4 bases to trimming and J lost 8 bases, with 9 bases between them. CDR1 SQVTM and CDR2 ANQGSEA come from the germline V gene. The CDR3 is made up of 11 amino acids. The CDR3 nucleotides read TGCAGCGTTGCTGCTGCGGACACCATATATTTT. It codes for CSVAAADTIYF.

The V gene is TRBV30, the J gene TRBJ2-5, with 10 bases lining up with TRBD1. CDR1 GTSNPN and CDR2 SVGIG come from the germline V gene (reference sequence). The V segment lost 3 bases and the J segment 5 bases; nucleotides outside the gene matches: 6. The CDR3 has 14 residues. The CDR3 coding sequence is TGTGCCTGGAGCGCGACAGGGGGCCGGGAGACCCAGTACTTC. It yields the protein CAWSATGGRETQYF. The variable domain in full, completed from reference TRBV30 and TRBJ2-5, reads SQTIHQWPATLVQPVGSPLSLECTVEGTSNPNLYWYRQAAGRGLQLLFYSVGIGQISSEVPQNLSASRPQDRQFILSSKKLLLSDSGFYLCAWSATGGRETQYFGPGTRLLVL.

This clone was counted at least ten times. At one end, the junction sequence differs from germline, possibly due to a read error. Other DNA sequences in the same sample also yield this CDR3. The chain uses TRBV5-4 and TRBJ1-6; D is perhaps TRBD1 (6 bases). This CDR3 region has 15 residues. CDR1 and CDR2 from the germline V gene are SGHNT and YYREEE (reference sequence). CDR3 region: CASSQEWDINSPLHF. The CDR3 nucleotides are TGCGCCAGCAGCCAAGAATGGGACATCAATTCACCCCTCCACTTT.

The rearrangement links TRBV5-5 to TRBJ2-5; D tentatively reads TRBD1 or TRBD2 (6 bases each). Germline CDR1 is SGHKS and CDR2 is YYEKEE (reference sequence). CDR3 length: 16 amino acids. V was clipped by 4 bases and J by 2 bases, with 18 bases between them. CDR3 loop: CASSQDGGGGQETQYF. The CDR3 DNA reads as TGTGCCAGCAGCCAAGACGGGGGCGGAGGTCAAGAGACCCAGTACTTC.

This clone was counted once. The genes are TRBV13 and TRBJ2-1; D not resolved. With 3 bases removed from V and 7 bases from J, the gap between germline ends came to 7 bases. The V gene's germline CDR1 is PRHDT and CDR2 FYEKMQ (reference sequence). The CDR3 contains 12 residues. The CDR3 DNA follows: TGTGCCAGCAGCTTCTCAGGTAATGAGCAGTTCTTC. Translated, it gives CASSFSGNEQFF.

The chain carries TRBV2 and TRBJ1-1; no clear D gene. This CDR3 contains 15 residues. Germline V gene lookup returns CDR1 SNHLY and CDR2 FYNNEI. Trimming shortened V by 6 bases and J by 0 bases, and 14 bases separated the two germline ends. CDR3 in DNA: TGTGCCAGCAGGGGGTATCCTACAATGAACACTGAAGCTTTCTTT. This encodes CASRGYPTMNTEAFF.

Of note for this clone: The identical CDR3 is also encoded by other nucleotide sequences in the sample. V and J are TRBV29-1 and TRBJ2-1; a possible D gene is TRBD2 (5 bases). CDR3 size: 14 residues. V lost 3 bases to trimming and J lost 0 bases, with 9 bases between them. Germline lookup yields CDR1 SQVTM and CDR2 ANQGSEA. CDR3: CSVDTGSSYNEQFF. CDR3 coding DNA: TGCAGCGTTGATACGGGGAGCTCCTACAATGAGCAGTTCTTC.